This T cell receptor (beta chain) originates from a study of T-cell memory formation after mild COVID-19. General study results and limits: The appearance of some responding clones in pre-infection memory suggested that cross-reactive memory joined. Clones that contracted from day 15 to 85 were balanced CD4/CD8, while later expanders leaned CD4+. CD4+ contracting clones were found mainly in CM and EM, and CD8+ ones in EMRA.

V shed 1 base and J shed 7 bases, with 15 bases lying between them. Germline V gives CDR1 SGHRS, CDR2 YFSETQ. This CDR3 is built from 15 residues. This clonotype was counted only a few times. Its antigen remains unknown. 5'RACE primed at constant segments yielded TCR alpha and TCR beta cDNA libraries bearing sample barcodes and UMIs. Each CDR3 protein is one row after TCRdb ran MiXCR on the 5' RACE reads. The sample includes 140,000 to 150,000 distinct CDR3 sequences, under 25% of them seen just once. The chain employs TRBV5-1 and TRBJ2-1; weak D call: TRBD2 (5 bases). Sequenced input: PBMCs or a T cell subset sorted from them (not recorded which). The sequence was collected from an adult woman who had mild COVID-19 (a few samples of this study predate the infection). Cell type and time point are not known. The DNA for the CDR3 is TGCGCCAGCAGCTTGACGGGAACTACTCCTAATGAGCAGTTCTTC. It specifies CASSLTGTTPNEQFF.